These 22 T cell receptor beta chains share one sample of origin, sequenced in a study of shared clonotypes between healthy human individuals. TCRdb's table, derived via immunoSEQ multiplex PCR, lists solely in-frame clones and lacks some. The sample has about 480,000 clones, approximately 79% seen once. The sample taken for sequencing was PBMCs. These receptors were collected from a middle-aged woman in good health. Some clones in this sample may be carry-over from other donors' samples.

The chain is built from TRBV6-5 and TRBJ2-3; 10 bases match TRBD2. The CDR3 length is 16 residues. J was trimmed by 0 bases and V by 2 bases; bases with no gene match: 2. Germline lookup yields CDR1 MNHEY and CDR2 SVGAGI. CDR3 in amino acids: CASSYATSGSTDTQYF. The CDR3, as DNA: TGTGCCAGCAGTTACGCGACTAGCGGGAGCACAGATACGCAGTATTTT.

The V gene is TRBV4-2, the J gene TRBJ2-3; 8 bases are shared with TRBD2. This CDR3 has 15 residues. Germline V gene sequence: CDR1 LGHNA, CDR2 YNFKEQ. J gave up 2 bases and V 4 bases, and 5 bases lay outside the gene matches. The CDR3 coding sequence is TGTGCCAGCAGCCGGAAAGCGGGAGCCACAGATACGCAGTATTTT. Translated, it gives CASSRKAGATDTQYF.

The genes are TRBV19 and TRBJ1-2; 9 positions match TRBD1. The germline gives CDR1 LNHDA, CDR2 SQIVND (reference sequence). The CDR3 runs 15 residues. J lost 6 bases, V lost 5 bases, and 10 bases had no gene match. CDR3 bases: TGTGCCAGTAGTTACAGGACAGGGGTCGTGGATGGCTACACCTTC. This codes for CASSYRTGVVDGYTF.

Only a few counts were recorded for this clone. J is TRBJ1-1 and V is TRBV20-1; weak D call: TRBD1 (5 bases). The CDR3 runs 11 residues. With 5 bases removed from V and 7 bases from J, the gap between germline ends came to 11 bases. CDR1 DFQATT and CDR2 SNEGSKA come from the germline V gene (reference sequence). Here the CDR3 reads CSAGGEVEAFF. The CDR3 DNA is TGCAGTGCTGGGGGGGAGGTTGAAGCTTTCTTT.

This chain links TRBV14 with TRBJ1-2; 8 bases are shared with TRBD1. Trimming cost V 6 bases and J 2 bases; bases outside gene matches: 5. CDR1 and CDR2 (germline): SGHDN, FVKESK. The CDR3 consists of 14 residues. CDR3 sequence (DNA): TGTGCCAGCAGTCAGGACAGGGCGAACTATGGCTACACCTTC. Translated: CASSQDRANYGYTF.

The chain is built from TRBV10-3 and TRBJ1-5; D is undetermined. CDR1 ENHRY and CDR2 SYGVKD come from the germline V gene. V gave up 6 bases and J gave up 7 bases, with 10 bases separating them. This CDR3 contains 12 residues. The CDR3 loop is CAIRGVGQPQHF. DNA for the CDR3: TGTGCCATCAGGGGAGTGGGGCAGCCCCAGCATTTT.

The rearrangement uses TRBV7-2 and TRBJ1-4, with D tentatively TRBD1 (6 bases). The CDR3 totals 15 residues. Germline assignment: CDR1 SGHTA and CDR2 FQGNSA. V lost 0 bases and J 7 bases, leaving 12 bases between the germline ends. CDR3 in DNA: TGTGCCAGCAGCTTAGCCGGACAGCGAGCTGAAAAACTGTTTTTT. This translates into CASSLAGQRAEKLFF. Drawing the rest from reference TRBV7-2 and TRBJ1-4, the complete variable domain is GAGVSQSPSNKVTEKGKDVELRCDPISGHTALYWYRQSLGQGLEFLIYFQGNSAPDKSGLPSDRFSAERTGGSVSTLTIQRTQQEDSAVYLCASSLAGQRAEKLFFGSGTQLSVL.

V usage is TRBV30 and J usage is TRBJ2-3; maybe TRBD2 (6 bases). The CDR3 totals 15 residues. Looked up from germline, CDR1 is GTSNPN and CDR2 is SVGIG (reference sequence). V dropped 5 bases and J dropped 5 bases, with 20 bases sitting between them. The CDR3 spells CAWWRTTQVLDTQYF. For the CDR3, the DNA is TGTGCCTGGTGGCGGACTACCCAGGTGTTAGATACGCAGTATTTT. The full variable domain, with the rest looked up from reference TRBV30 and TRBJ2-3, is SQTIHQWPATLVQPVGSPLSLECTVEGTSNPNLYWYRQAAGRGLQLLFYSVGIGQISSEVPQNLSASRPQDRQFILSSKKLLLSDSGFYLCAWWRTTQVLDTQYFGPGTRLTVL.

About this clone: Other DNA sequences in the sample encode the same CDR3. V gene TRBV11-2 combines with J gene TRBJ1-2; tentatively, D is TRBD1 (6 bases). With 6 bases removed from V and 4 bases from J, the gap between germline ends came to 12 bases. The germline CDR1 and CDR2 sequences are SGHAT and FQNNGV. This CDR3 has 13 residues. The CDR3 coding sequence is TGTGCCAGCAGTACTACAGGGCTCTATGGCTACACCTTC. Its translation: CASSTTGLYGYTF.

V and J are TRBV2 and TRBJ1-1; D remains unclear. Between the trimmed V and J ends, which lost 3 bases and 3 bases, there was a span of 11 bases. This CDR3 comprises 14 residues. The germline V gene has CDR1 SNHLY and CDR2 FYNNEI. The CDR3 nucleotides are TGTGCCAGCAGTGATCGTAGGGCGTACACTGAAGCTTTCTTT. Its translation: CASSDRRAYTEAFF.

With respect to this clone: The limits of the CDR3 on the DNA are not certain, so only TCRdb's listed CDR3 is given. Other DNA sequences in the same sample also yield this CDR3. The chain combines TRBV27 with TRBJ2-3; no DNA check was done on the table's D call, TRBD2. The CDR3 has 14 residues if both end residues are counted. The germline CDR1 and CDR2 sequences are MNHEY and SMNVEV (reference sequence). CDR3 protein: CASSSSGHTDTQYF.

This CDR3 reads CASSHPGGDYGYTF. CDR3 coding DNA: TGTGCCAGCAGCCACCCCGGGGGGGACTATGGCTACACCTTC. The rearrangement joins TRBV4-2 to TRBJ1-2; maybe TRBD1 (5 bases). Looked up from germline, CDR1 is LGHNA and CDR2 is YNFKEQ. Trimming stripped 3 bases from V and 3 bases from J, with 11 bases between. The CDR3 has 14 amino acids.

The gene calls are TRBV7-2 and TRBJ1-3; a possible D gene is TRBD1 (5 bases). V was shortened by 1 base and J by 6 bases, with 10 bases between the two germline ends. CDR1 and CDR2 (germline): SGHTA, FQGNSA. The CDR3 has 14 residues. The chain's CDR3 is CASSLVGAANTIYF. The CDR3 DNA reads TGTGCCAGCAGCTTAGTCGGGGCTGCAAACACCATATATTTT.

This clone was counted between two and nine times. J is TRBJ2-7 and V is TRBV2; D possibly corresponds to TRBD2 (5 bases). From germline, CDR1 is SNHLY and CDR2 FYNNEI. The CDR3 extends over 13 amino acids. Trimming removed 5 bases from V and 6 bases from J, with 14 bases in between. CDR3 nucleotide sequence: TGTGCCAGCAGTCTGGCAGGCGGGCGCGAGCAGTACTTC. Its translation: CASSLAGGREQYF.

The chain combines TRBV27 with TRBJ1-2, with no clear D. The CDR3 loop spans 14 amino acids. V dropped 0 bases and J dropped 4 bases, with 9 bases sitting between them. Germline V lookup: CDR1 MNHEY, CDR2 SMNVEV (reference sequence). The CDR3 is CASSLSSPGYGYTF. The CDR3 DNA is TGTGCCAGCAGTTTATCGAGCCCAGGCTATGGCTACACCTTC.

This clone was recorded only once. The V call is TRBV28, the J call TRBJ2-7, with D possibly being TRBD1 or TRBD2 (7 bases each). The CDR3 has 13 residues. Germline values: CDR1 MDHEN, CDR2 SYDVKM. The V and J ends lost 10 bases and 5 bases respectively, with 18 bases between them. In nucleotides, the CDR3 is TGTGCCACCAGCGGGACAGCGACCAACGAGCAGTACTTC. It specifies CATSGTATNEQYF. The full variable domain, completed using reference TRBV28 and TRBJ2-7, is DVKVTQSSRYLVKRTGEKVFLECVQDMDHENMFWYRQDPGLGLRLIYFSYDVKMKEKGDIPEGYSVSREKKERFSLILESASTNQTSMYLCATSGTATNEQYFGPGTRLTVT.

The V gene is TRBV27, the J gene TRBJ2-1; 15 nucleotides agree with TRBD2. The CDR3 length is 17 residues. Germline V gene data show CDR1 as MNHEY and CDR2 as SMNVEV (reference sequence). Trimming at V came to 1 base and at J to 9 bases, leaving 7 bases not matched to a gene. The CDR3 is CASSLFWTSGRASEQFF. The CDR3 region has the DNA TGTGCCAGCAGTTTATTCTGGACTAGCGGGAGGGCCTCTGAGCAGTTCTTC.

The chain links TRBV15 to TRBJ2-1, with 7 nucleotides matching TRBD2. This CDR3 is built from 14 residues. V trimming: 1 base; J trimming: 6 bases; junction bases outside the gene matches: 3. From germline, CDR1 is LNHNV and CDR2 YYDKDF (reference sequence). CDR3: CATSRGREVNEQFF. The CDR3 region has the DNA TGTGCCACCAGCAGAGGACGGGAGGTCAATGAGCAGTTCTTC.

This rearrangement joins TRBV7-2 to TRBJ2-1; weak D call: TRBD1 (6 bases). There are 18 residues in the CDR3. Germline V gene data show CDR1 as SGHTA and CDR2 as FQGNSA. V gave up 0 bases and J gave up 0 bases, with 15 bases separating them. This chain's CDR3 is CASSLATYRVGSYNEQFF. The CDR3 DNA reads as TGTGCCAGCAGCTTAGCCACCTACAGGGTCGGCTCCTACAATGAGCAGTTCTTC.

Here the CDR3 reads CASSDGSPGSVNKNIQYF. Here the CDR3 DNA reads TGTGCCAGCAGCGATGGGTCCCCTGGGAGTGTGAACAAAAACATTCAGTACTTC. V is TRBV7-9 and J is TRBJ2-4, with a possible D match to TRBD2 (5 bases). V was trimmed by 5 bases and J by 3 bases, leaving 23 bases between them. Germline lookup yields CDR1 SEHNR and CDR2 FQNEAQ (reference sequence). This CDR3 has 18 amino acids.

This chain joins TRBV27 and TRBJ1-2; 11 positions agree with TRBD1. V trimming: 5 bases; J trimming: 7 bases; junction bases outside the gene matches: 9. This CDR3 has 15 amino acids. Germline lookup yields CDR1 MNHEY and CDR2 SMNVEV (reference sequence). The CDR3 DNA follows: TGTGCCAGCAGTCCCCGAGGACAGGGGGCAAGTGGCTACACCTTC. Amino acid sequence: CASSPRGQGASGYTF.

CDR3 residues: CASSTHRDANTEAFF. The CDR3 bases are TGTGCCAGCAGTACCCACAGGGACGCCAACACTGAAGCTTTCTTT. J is TRBJ1-1 and V is TRBV27, with D tentatively TRBD1 (6 bases). Germline CDR1 MNHEY, CDR2 SMNVEV (reference sequence). V shed 5 bases and J shed 2 bases, with 15 bases lying between them. The CDR3 sequence is 15 residues long.